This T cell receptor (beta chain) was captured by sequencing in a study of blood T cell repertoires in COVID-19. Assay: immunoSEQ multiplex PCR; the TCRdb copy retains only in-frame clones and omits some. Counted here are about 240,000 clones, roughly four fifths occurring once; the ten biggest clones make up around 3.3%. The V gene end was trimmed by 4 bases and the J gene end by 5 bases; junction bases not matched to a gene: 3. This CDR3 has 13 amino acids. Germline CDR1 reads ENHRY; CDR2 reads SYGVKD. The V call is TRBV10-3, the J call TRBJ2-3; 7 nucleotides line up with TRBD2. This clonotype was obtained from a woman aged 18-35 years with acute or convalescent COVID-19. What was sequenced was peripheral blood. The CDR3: CAISGQRGDTQYF. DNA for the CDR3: TGTGCCATCAGTGGCCAGCGGGGAGATACGCAGTATTTT.